This note documents a single T cell receptor beta chain sequence. With random hexamers, reverse transcription was performed on about 0.5 to 1 ug of RNA. From the immunoSEQ multiplex PCR reads, TCRdb called clonotypes with MiXCR, one entry per CDR3 protein. The sample shows approximately 190,000 distinct CDR3 sequences, about 93% of them seen only once. The controls were healthy donors who were matched for age and sex. The sample belongs to a study of CD8 T cells in Susac syndrome. This CDR3 is 14 amino acids long. V shed 6 bases and J 3 bases; nucleotides not matched to a gene: 7. Germline loops: CDR1 MNHEY, CDR2 SMNVEV (reference sequence).

This TCR was sampled from a human donor in good health. The sequenced material came from CD4+ T cells from PBMCs. This rearrangement joins TRBV27 to TRBJ1-2; 7 nucleotides align to TRBD1. The CDR3, as DNA: TGTGCCAGCAGGCCGGACGACAGGGACTATGGCTACACCTTC. This sequence encodes CASRPDDRDYGYTF.